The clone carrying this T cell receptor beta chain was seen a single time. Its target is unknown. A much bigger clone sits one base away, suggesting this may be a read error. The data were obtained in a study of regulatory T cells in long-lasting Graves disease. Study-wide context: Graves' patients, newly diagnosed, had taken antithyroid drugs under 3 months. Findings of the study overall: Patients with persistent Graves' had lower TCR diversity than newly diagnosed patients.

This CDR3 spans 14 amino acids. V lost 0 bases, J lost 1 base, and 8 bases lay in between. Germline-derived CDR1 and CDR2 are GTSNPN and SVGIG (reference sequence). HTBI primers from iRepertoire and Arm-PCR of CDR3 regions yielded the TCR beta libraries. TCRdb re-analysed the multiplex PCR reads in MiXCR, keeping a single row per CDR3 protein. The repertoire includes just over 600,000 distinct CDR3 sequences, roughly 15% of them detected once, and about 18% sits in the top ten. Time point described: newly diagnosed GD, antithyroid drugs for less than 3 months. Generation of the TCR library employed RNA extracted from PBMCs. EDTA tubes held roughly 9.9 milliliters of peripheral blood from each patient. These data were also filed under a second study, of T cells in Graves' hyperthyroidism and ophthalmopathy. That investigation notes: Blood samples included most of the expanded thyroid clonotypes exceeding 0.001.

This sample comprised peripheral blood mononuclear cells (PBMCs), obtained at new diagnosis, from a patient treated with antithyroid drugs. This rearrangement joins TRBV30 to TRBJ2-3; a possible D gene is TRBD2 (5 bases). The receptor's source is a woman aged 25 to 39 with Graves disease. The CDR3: CAWSVRGGTDTQYF. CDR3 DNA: TGTGCCTGGAGTGTACGGGGAGGCACAGATACGCAGTATTTT.